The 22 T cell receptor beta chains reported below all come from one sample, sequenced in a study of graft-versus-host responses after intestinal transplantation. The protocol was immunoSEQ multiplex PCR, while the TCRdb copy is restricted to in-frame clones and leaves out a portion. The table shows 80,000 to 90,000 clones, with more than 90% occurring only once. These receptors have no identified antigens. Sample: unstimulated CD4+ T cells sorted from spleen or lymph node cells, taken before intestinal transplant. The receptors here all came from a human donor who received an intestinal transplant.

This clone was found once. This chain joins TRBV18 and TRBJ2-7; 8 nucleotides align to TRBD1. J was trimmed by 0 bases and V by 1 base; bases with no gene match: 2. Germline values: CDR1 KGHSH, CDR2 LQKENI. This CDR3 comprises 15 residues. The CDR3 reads CASSPRQGASYEQYF. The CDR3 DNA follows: TGTGCCAGCTCACCACGGCAGGGGGCCTCCTACGAGCAGTACTTC.

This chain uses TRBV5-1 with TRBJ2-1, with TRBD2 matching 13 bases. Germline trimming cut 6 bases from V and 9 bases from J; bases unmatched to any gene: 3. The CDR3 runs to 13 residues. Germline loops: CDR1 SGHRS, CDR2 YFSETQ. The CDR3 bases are TGCGCCAGCAACGGACTAGCGGGAGTTGAGCAGTTCTTC. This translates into CASNGLAGVEQFF.

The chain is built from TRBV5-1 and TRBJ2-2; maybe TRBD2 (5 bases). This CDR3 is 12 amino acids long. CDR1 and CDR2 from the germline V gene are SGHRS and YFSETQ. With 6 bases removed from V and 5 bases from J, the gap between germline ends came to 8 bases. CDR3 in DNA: TGCGCCAGCAAAGAGGGTACCGGGGAGCTGTTTTTT. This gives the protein CASKEGTGELFF.

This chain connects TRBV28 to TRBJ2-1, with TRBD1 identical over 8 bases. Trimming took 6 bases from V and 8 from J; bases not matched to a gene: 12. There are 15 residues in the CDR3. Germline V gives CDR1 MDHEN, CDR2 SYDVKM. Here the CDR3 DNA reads TGTGCCAGCAGATTTAATACAGGGGGTTCGGATGAGCAGTTCTTC. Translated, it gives CASRFNTGGSDEQFF.

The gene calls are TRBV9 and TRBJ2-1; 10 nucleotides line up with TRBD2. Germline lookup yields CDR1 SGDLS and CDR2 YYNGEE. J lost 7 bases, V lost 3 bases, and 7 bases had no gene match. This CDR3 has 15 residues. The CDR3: CASSELAGVPNEQFF. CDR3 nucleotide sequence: TGTGCCAGCAGCGAGCTAGCGGGAGTACCAAATGAGCAGTTCTTC.

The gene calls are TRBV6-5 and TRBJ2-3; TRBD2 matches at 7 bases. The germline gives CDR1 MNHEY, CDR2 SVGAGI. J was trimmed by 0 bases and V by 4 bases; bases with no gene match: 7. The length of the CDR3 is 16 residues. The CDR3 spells CASSFLAVVSTDTQYF. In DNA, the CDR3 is TGTGCCAGCAGTTTTCTAGCGGTCGTCAGCACAGATACGCAGTATTTT.

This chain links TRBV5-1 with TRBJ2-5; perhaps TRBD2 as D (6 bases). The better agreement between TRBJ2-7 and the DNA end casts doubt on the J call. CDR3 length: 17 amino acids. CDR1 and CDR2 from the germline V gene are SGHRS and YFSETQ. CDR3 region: CASSLVKTGTSPYEQYF. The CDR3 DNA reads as TGCGCCAGCAGCTTGGTTAAAACCGGGACTTCACCCTACGAGCAGTACTTC.

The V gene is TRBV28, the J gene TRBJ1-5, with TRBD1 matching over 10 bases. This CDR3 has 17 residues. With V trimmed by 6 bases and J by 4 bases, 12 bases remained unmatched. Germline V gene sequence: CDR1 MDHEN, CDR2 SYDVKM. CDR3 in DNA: TGTGCCAGCAGCGAAGGGACAGGGGATGTTTGGAATCAGCCCCAGCATTTT. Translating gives CASSEGTGDVWNQPQHF.

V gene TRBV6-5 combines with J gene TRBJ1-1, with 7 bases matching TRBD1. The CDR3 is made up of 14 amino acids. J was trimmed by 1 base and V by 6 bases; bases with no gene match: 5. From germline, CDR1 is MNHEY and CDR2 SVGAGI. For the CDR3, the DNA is TGTGCCAGCAGACAACAGGGGCGGAACACTGAAGCTTTCTTT. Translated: CASRQQGRNTEAFF.

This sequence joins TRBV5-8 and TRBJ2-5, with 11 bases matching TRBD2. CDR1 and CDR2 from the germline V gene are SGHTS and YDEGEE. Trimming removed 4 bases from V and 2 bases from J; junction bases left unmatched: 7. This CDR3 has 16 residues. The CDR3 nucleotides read TGTGCCAGCAGCCCGGGACTAGCGGACCTACAAGAGACCCAGTACTTC. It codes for CASSPGLADLQETQYF.

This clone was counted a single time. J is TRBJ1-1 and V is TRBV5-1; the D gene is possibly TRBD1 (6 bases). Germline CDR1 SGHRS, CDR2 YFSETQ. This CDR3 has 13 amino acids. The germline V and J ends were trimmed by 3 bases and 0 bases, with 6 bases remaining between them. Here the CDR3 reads CASSWTVNTEAFF. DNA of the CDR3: TGCGCCAGCAGCTGGACAGTGAACACTGAAGCTTTCTTT.

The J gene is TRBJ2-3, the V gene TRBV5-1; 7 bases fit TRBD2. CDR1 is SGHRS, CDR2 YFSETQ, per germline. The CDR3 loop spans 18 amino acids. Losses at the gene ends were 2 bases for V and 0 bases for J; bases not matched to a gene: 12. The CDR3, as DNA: TGCGCCAGCAGCTTCGCAACGGAACCGGGACTAAGCACAGATACGCAGTATTTT. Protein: CASSFATEPGLSTDTQYF.

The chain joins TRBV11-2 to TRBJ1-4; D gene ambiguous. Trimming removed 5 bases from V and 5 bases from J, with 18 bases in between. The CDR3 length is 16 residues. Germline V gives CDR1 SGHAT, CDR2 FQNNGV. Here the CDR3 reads CASSPIRTEPNEKLFF. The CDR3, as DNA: TGTGCCAGCAGCCCAATTCGGACGGAGCCCAATGAAAAACTGTTTTTT.

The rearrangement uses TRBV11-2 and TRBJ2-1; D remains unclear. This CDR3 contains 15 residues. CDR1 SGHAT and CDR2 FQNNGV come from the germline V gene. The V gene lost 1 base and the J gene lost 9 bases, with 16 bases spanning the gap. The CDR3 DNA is TGTGCCAGCAGCTTAGTACCTTTATCGTCTGGTGAGCAGTTCTTC. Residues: CASSLVPLSSGEQFF.

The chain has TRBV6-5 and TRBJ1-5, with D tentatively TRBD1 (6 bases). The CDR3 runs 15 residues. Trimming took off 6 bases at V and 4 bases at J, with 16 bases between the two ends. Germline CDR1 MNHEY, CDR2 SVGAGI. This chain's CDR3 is CASSANRAPNQPQHF. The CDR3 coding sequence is TGTGCCAGCAGCGCTAACAGGGCCCCAAATCAGCCCCAGCATTTT.

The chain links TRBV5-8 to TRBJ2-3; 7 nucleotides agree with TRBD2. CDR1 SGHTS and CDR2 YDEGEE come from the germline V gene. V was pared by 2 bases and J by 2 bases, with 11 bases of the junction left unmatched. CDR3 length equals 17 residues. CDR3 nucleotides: TGTGCCAGCAGCTTTCGGCGGCTAGCGGATATCACAGATACGCAGTATTTT. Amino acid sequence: CASSFRRLADITDTQYF.

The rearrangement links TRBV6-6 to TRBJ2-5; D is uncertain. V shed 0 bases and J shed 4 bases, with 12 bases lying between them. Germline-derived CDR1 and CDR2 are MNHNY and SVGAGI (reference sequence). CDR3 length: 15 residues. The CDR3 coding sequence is TGTGCCAGCAGTTACTCTTTTGGGTTACGAGAGACCCAGTACTTC. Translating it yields CASSYSFGLRETQYF.

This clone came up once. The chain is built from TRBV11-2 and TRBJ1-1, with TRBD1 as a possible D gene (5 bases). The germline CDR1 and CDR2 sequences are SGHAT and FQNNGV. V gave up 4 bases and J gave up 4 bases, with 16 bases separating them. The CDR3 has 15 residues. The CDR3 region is CASSSNGQGPTEAFF. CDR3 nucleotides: TGTGCCAGCAGCTCAAATGGTCAGGGACCCACTGAAGCTTTCTTT.

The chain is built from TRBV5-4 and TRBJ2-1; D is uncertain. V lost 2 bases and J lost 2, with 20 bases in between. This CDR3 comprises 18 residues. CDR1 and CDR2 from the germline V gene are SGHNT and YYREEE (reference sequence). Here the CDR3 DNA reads TGTGCCAGCAGCTTAGGCGGCTCTACCGCCCTGACCTACAATGAGCAGTTCTTC. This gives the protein CASSLGGSTALTYNEQFF.

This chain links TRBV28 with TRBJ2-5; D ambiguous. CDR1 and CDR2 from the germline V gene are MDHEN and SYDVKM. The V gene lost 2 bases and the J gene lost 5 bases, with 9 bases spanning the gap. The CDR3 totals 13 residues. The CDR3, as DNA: TGTGCCAGCAGTTTACTGGGGATGGAGACCCAGTACTTC. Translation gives CASSLLGMETQYF.

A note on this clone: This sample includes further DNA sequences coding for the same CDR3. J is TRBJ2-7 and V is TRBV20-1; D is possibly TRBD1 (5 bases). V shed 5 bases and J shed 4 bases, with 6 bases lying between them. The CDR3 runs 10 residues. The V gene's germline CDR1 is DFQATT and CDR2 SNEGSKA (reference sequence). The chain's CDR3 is CSAGAYEQYF. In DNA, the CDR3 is TGCAGTGCTGGGGCTTACGAGCAGTACTTC.

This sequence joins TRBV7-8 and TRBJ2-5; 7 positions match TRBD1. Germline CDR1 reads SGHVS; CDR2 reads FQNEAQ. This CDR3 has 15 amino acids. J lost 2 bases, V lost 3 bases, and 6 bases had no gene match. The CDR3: CASSLRQGQQETQYF. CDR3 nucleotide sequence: TGTGCCAGCAGCTTGCGACAGGGTCAACAAGAGACCCAGTACTTC.